This is a list of T cell receptor beta chains from one sample in a study of cytomegalovirus exposure and HLA in healthy donors. The method was immunoSEQ multiplex PCR; TCRdb's version includes in-frame clones alone and lacks a portion of them. The sample carries roughly 82,000 clones, just under 95% recorded once. Sequencing was carried out using PBMCs. The origin of the receptors is a young man in good health and CMV-seronegative. Each CDR3 is given with its conserved first and last residue. The D gene is left open where the match is weak. Only part of the rows carry a size: once, few, many, or a class if the clone is expanded.

J gene: TRBJ1-4
V gene: TRBV4-1
clone size: .
D gene: .
CDR3 length: 14
CDR3 protein: CASSQTVIGEKLFF
CDR3 DNA: TGCGCCAGCAGCCAAACCGTAATTGGCGAAAAACTGTTTTTT

J gene: TRBJ1-2
V gene: TRBV19
clone size: .
D gene: .
CDR3 length: 15
CDR3 protein: CASSSIQGTIYGYTF
CDR3 DNA: TGTGCCAGTAGTAGTATTCAGGGGACCATCTATGGCTACACCTTC

J gene: TRBJ1-2
V gene: TRBV18
clone size: .
D gene: .
CDR3 length: 14
CDR3 protein: CASSRGQSAGGYTF
CDR3 DNA: TGTGCCAGCTCACGCGGACAGTCCGCGGGTGGCTACACCTTC

J gene: TRBJ1-2
V gene: TRBV7-9
clone size: .
D gene: .
CDR3 length: 14
CDR3 protein: CASSLSGARVGYTF
CDR3 DNA: TGTGCCAGCAGCCTGAGTGGGGCCCGAGTTGGCTACACCTTC

J gene: TRBJ1-1
V gene: TRBV5-1
clone size: .
D gene: TRBD1
CDR3 length: 15
CDR3 protein: CASSLDPTGGTEAFF
CDR3 DNA: TGCGCCAGCAGCTTGGATCCTACAGGGGGCACTGAAGCTTTCTTT

J gene: TRBJ1-6
V gene: TRBV7-9
clone size: .
D gene: .
CDR3 length: 16
CDR3 protein: CASSLVSQGPHSPLHF
CDR3 DNA: TGTGCCAGCAGCTTAGTTTCGCAGGGTCCCCATTCACCCCTCCACTTT

J gene: TRBJ2-7
V gene: TRBV6-6
clone size: .
D gene: TRBD2
CDR3 length: 15
CDR3 protein: CASSSPSGESYEQYF
CDR3 DNA: TGTGCCAGCAGCTCACCTAGCGGGGAGAGCTACGAGCAGTACTTC

J gene: TRBJ1-1
V gene: TRBV7-2
clone size: .
D gene: .
CDR3 length: 15
CDR3 protein: CASSLDPGVGAEAFF
CDR3 DNA: TGTGCCAGCAGCTTAGACCCAGGGGTAGGGGCTGAAGCTTTCTTT

J gene: TRBJ2-7
V gene: TRBV5-4
clone size: .
D gene: .
CDR3 length: 14
CDR3 protein: CASSLGEVSYEQYF
CDR3 DNA: TGTGCCAGCAGCTTGGGAGAGGTCTCCTACGAGCAGTACTTC

J gene: TRBJ2-1
V gene: TRBV5-1
clone size: .
D gene: TRBD1
CDR3 length: 16
CDR3 protein: CASSFLGQVPNDEQFF
CDR3 DNA: TGCGCCAGCAGCTTCCTAGGACAGGTCCCGAATGATGAGCAGTTCTTC

J gene: TRBJ1-5
V gene: TRBV27
clone size: .
D gene: TRBD1
CDR3 length: 15
CDR3 protein: CASSLSTGPNQPQHF
CDR3 DNA: TGTGCCAGCAGTTTATCGACAGGGCCCAATCAGCCCCAGCATTTT

J gene: TRBJ2-3
V gene: TRBV5-6
clone size: once
D gene: TRBD2
CDR3 length: 14
CDR3 protein: CASSSGGAADTQYF
CDR3 DNA: TGTGCCAGCAGCTCCGGGGGGGCCGCAGATACGCAGTATTTT

J gene: TRBJ1-1
V gene: TRBV7-9
clone size: .
D gene: TRBD1
CDR3 length: 16
CDR3 protein: CASRPTWDRLFTEAFF
CDR3 DNA: TGTGCCAGCAGACCCACTTGGGACAGACTGTTCACTGAAGCTTTCTTT

J gene: TRBJ1-2
V gene: TRBV28
clone size: .
D gene: TRBD1
CDR3 length: 15
CDR3 protein: CASRPGTGGLYGYTF
CDR3 DNA: TGTGCCAGCAGGCCAGGGACAGGGGGACTCTATGGCTACACCTTC

J gene: TRBJ1-4
V gene: TRBV28
clone size: once
D gene: .
CDR3 length: 15
CDR3 protein: CASSLWVQGDEKLFF
CDR3 DNA: TGTGCCAGCAGTTTATGGGTCCAAGGGGATGAAAAACTGTTTTTT

J gene: TRBJ2-7
V gene: TRBV9
clone size: .
D gene: TRBD2
CDR3 length: 18
CDR3 protein: CASSRREPPPPTPYEQYF
CDR3 DNA: TGTGCCAGCAGCAGGCGGGAGCCACCCCCCCCGACCCCGTACGAGCAGTACTTC

J gene: TRBJ2-7
V gene: TRBV6-5
clone size: .
D gene: TRBD1
CDR3 length: 15
CDR3 protein: CASSYSRTGGSEQYF
CDR3 DNA: TGTGCCAGCAGTTACTCACGGACAGGGGGCAGCGAGCAGTACTTC

J gene: TRBJ2-7
V gene: TRBV13
clone size: .
D gene: .
CDR3 length: 14
CDR3 protein: CASSLGGRSVEQYF
CDR3 DNA: TGTGCCAGCAGCTTAGGTGGCAGGTCGGTCGAGCAGTACTTC

J gene: TRBJ1-1
V gene: TRBV29-1
clone size: .
D gene: TRBD1
CDR3 length: 14
CDR3 protein: CSVTRQGTPYWAFF
CDR3 DNA: TGCAGCGTTACGAGACAGGGGACCCCCTATTGGGCTTTCTTT

J gene: TRBJ2-7
V gene: TRBV6-6
clone size: .
D gene: TRBD1
CDR3 length: 15
CDR3 protein: CASSRRDRVAYEQYF
CDR3 DNA: TGTGCCAGCAGCCGACGGGACAGGGTTGCGTACGAGCAGTACTTC

J gene: TRBJ2-3
V gene: TRBV2
clone size: .
D gene: TRBD2
CDR3 length: 16
CDR3 protein: CASIRFGGGAPDTQYF
CDR3 DNA: TGTGCCAGCATTAGATTCGGCGGGGGGGCCCCAGATACGCAGTATTTT

J gene: TRBJ2-2
V gene: TRBV28
clone size: .
D gene: .
CDR3 length: 13
CDR3 protein: CASSPSGTGELFF
CDR3 DNA: TGTGCCAGCAGCCCCTCGGGCACCGGGGAGCTGTTTTTT

J gene: TRBJ1-2
V gene: TRBV6-5
clone size: .
D gene: .
CDR3 length: 13
CDR3 protein: CASTPRGFYGYTF
CDR3 DNA: TGTGCCAGCACCCCCCGAGGGTTTTATGGCTACACCTTC

J gene: TRBJ1-2
V gene: TRBV19
clone size: .
D gene: .
CDR3 length: 14
CDR3 protein: CASSLRTVSNGYTF
CDR3 DNA: TGTGCCAGTAGTCTGAGGACAGTATCCAATGGATACACCTTC

J gene: TRBJ2-7
V gene: TRBV13
clone size: .
D gene: TRBD1
CDR3 length: 14
CDR3 protein: CASSPYGQDYEQYF
CDR3 DNA: TGTGCCAGCAGCCCCTACGGACAGGACTACGAGCAGTACTTC

J gene: TRBJ1-2
V gene: TRBV11-2
clone size: .
D gene: .
CDR3 length: 13
CDR3 protein: CASSPDINYGYTF
CDR3 DNA: TGTGCCAGCAGCCCGGACATAAACTATGGCTACACCTTC

J gene: TRBJ1-1
V gene: TRBV19
clone size: .
D gene: .
CDR3 length: 13
CDR3 protein: CASRLQGSTEAFF
CDR3 DNA: TGTGCCAGTAGGTTACAGGGAAGCACTGAAGCTTTCTTT

J gene: TRBJ2-1
V gene: TRBV11-3
clone size: .
D gene: .
CDR3 length: 14
CDR3 protein: CASSQMTLEGEQFF
CDR3 DNA: TGTGCCAGCAGCCAGATGACCCTAGAGGGTGAGCAGTTCTTC

J gene: TRBJ1-2
V gene: TRBV6-5
clone size: .
D gene: TRBD1
CDR3 length: 13
CDR3 protein: CASIGGTGDGYTF
CDR3 DNA: TGTGCCAGCATTGGGGGGACAGGGGATGGCTACACCTTC

J gene: TRBJ2-1
V gene: TRBV29-1
clone size: .
D gene: .
CDR3 length: 14
CDR3 protein: CSVEGTEFYNEQFF
CDR3 DNA: TGCAGCGTTGAAGGTACAGAATTCTACAATGAGCAGTTCTTC

J gene: TRBJ1-1
V gene: TRBV4-1
clone size: once
D gene: TRBD1
CDR3 length: 14
CDR3 protein: CASSNTGAGTEAFF
CDR3 DNA: TGCGCCAGCAGCAATACAGGGGCTGGCACTGAAGCTTTCTTT

J gene: TRBJ2-1
V gene: TRBV4-1
clone size: once
D gene: TRBD2
CDR3 length: 17
CDR3 protein: CASSQGLTGTNQVEQFF
CDR3 DNA: TGCGCCAGCAGCCAAGGCTTAACCGGGACTAACCAAGTGGAGCAGTTCTTC

J gene: TRBJ2-1
V gene: TRBV5-6
clone size: .
D gene: TRBD1
CDR3 length: 14
CDR3 protein: CASSYPGQGNEQFF
CDR3 DNA: TGTGCCAGCAGTTACCCGGGACAGGGGAATGAGCAGTTCTTC

J gene: TRBJ1-1
V gene: TRBV10-1
clone size: many
D gene: .
CDR3 length: 14
CDR3 protein: CASSSDTTNTEAFF
CDR3 DNA: TGCGCCAGCAGTTCGGACACCACGAACACTGAAGCTTTCTTT

J gene: TRBJ1-1
V gene: TRBV10-3
clone size: .
D gene: .
CDR3 length: 12
CDR3 protein: CAISGVVTEAFF
CDR3 DNA: TGTGCCATCAGTGGAGTAGTCACTGAAGCTTTCTTT

J gene: TRBJ1-5
V gene: TRBV7-8
clone size: .
D gene: TRBD1
CDR3 length: 15
CDR3 protein: CASSESGQGEQPQHF
CDR3 DNA: TGTGCCAGCTCGGAGTCGGGACAGGGGGAACAGCCCCAGCATTTT

J gene: TRBJ1-1
V gene: TRBV7-8
clone size: once
D gene: .
CDR3 length: 13
CDR3 protein: CASSLVERTEAFF
CDR3 DNA: TGTGCCAGCAGCTTAGTTGAGAGAACTGAAGCTTTCTTT

J gene: TRBJ1-1
V gene: TRBV30
clone size: .
D gene: .
CDR3 length: 14
CDR3 protein: CAWTVDSPNTEAFF
CDR3 DNA: TGTGCCTGGACCGTTGACAGTCCGAACACTGAAGCTTTCTTT

J gene: TRBJ1-2
V gene: TRBV2
clone size: .
D gene: .
CDR3 length: 14
CDR3 protein: CAIKTGDQHYGYTF
CDR3 DNA: TGTGCCATCAAAACGGGGGACCAGCACTATGGCTACACCTTC

J gene: TRBJ2-7
V gene: TRBV7-9
clone size: few
D gene: .
CDR3 length: 14
CDR3 protein: CASSKQQGPYEQYF
CDR3 DNA: TGTGCCAGCAGCAAGCAACAGGGCCCCTACGAGCAGTACTTC